A selection of T cell receptor beta chains follows, all from one sample in a study of T cell repertoires in cytomegalovirus infection. MiXCR, run by TCRdb on the reads, gives a single entry per CDR3 protein. The data contain over 300,000 distinct CDR3 sequences, 9% to 9.5% of them seen just once; the ten biggest clones take up around 4%. Sequenced input: PBMCs. These receptors came from a human donor in good health (CMV status not recorded). Some clones in this sample may be carry-over from other donors' samples. Both conserved end residues are part of each CDR3. A D gene is named only where the DNA matches it firmly. Clone size appears in some rows only: once, few, many, or a class for an expanded clone.

V gene	clone size	J gene	D gene	CDR3 protein	CDR3 DNA
TRBV12-3/TRBV12-4	many	TRBJ2-1	TRBD2	CASSLALGLAGEQFF	TGTGCCAGCAGTTTAGCGCTGGGACTAGCAGGCGAGCAGTTCTTC
TRBV29-1	.	TRBJ2-5	TRBD2	CSAKTSAQETQYF	TGCAGCGCAAAGACTAGCGCACAAGAGACCCAGTACTTC
TRBV7-3	.	TRBJ2-1	TRBD2	CASSLGGKTNNEQFF	TGTGCCAGCAGCTTGGGGGGGAAGACGAACAATGAGCAGTTCTTC
TRBV28	.	TRBJ2-7	.	CACRFPSPGRHEQYF	TGTGCCTGCAGATTCCCCTCGCCAGGGAGGCACGAGCAGTACTTC
TRBV11-3	few	TRBJ2-2	.	CASSFGSPTGELFF	TGTGCCAGCAGCTTTGGGTCTCCCACCGGGGAGCTGTTTTTT
TRBV6-2/TRBV6-3	.	TRBJ2-2	.	CASSYMGADGELFF	TGTGCCAGCAGTTATATGGGGGCCGACGGGGAGCTGTTTTTT
TRBV7-6	many	TRBJ2-5	.	CASSTNPPGPMRETQYF	TGTGCCAGCAGCACTAATCCTCCGGGACCCATGAGGGAGACCCAGTACTTC
TRBV7-8	many	TRBJ1-2	.	CASSLATSNYGYTF	TGTGCCAGCAGCTTAGCTACCTCTAACTATGGCTACACCTTC
TRBV27	.	TRBJ2-4	.	CASSLSQPKNIQYF	TGTGCCAGCAGTTTAAGTCAGCCTAAAAACATTCAGTACTTC
TRBV11-2	few	TRBJ2-1	.	CASSLTQPSYNEQFF	TGTGCCAGCAGCTTGACCCAGCCTTCCTACAATGAGCAGTTCTTC
TRBV7-2	many	TRBJ1-2	TRBD1	CASSPSYRGIYGYTF	TGTGCCAGCAGCCCCAGCTACAGGGGCATCTATGGCTACACCTTC
TRBV20-1	few	TRBJ2-7	TRBD2	CSAHSGGVNEQYF	TGCAGTGCCCACAGCGGGGGGGTCAACGAGCAGTACTTC
TRBV7-9	.	TRBJ2-5	TRBD2	CASSSRTSGSQETQYF	TGTGCCAGCAGCTCCCGGACTAGCGGGAGCCAAGAGACCCAGTACTTC
TRBV7-2	many	TRBJ2-3	.	CASSLAPQEGTQYF	TGTGCCAGCAGCTTAGCCCCCCAGGAGGGGACGCAGTATTTT
TRBV7-9	few	TRBJ2-1	TRBD2	CASSPGLAGSRTDEQFF	TGTGCCAGCAGCCCGGGACTAGCGGGGTCCCGTACGGATGAGCAGTTCTTC
TRBV10-3	.	TRBJ1-1	.	CAISEGQGGVNTEAFF	TGTGCCATCAGTGAAGGACAAGGTGGGGTGAACACTGAAGCTTTCTTT
TRBV6-2/TRBV6-3	.	TRBJ1-1	.	CARSYGGVTEAFF	TGTGCCAGAAGTTACGGAGGCGTGACTGAAGCTTTCTTT
TRBV7-2	many	TRBJ2-3	TRBD2	CASSWGFLLAGGSDTQYF	TGTGCCAGCAGCTGGGGGTTTTTACTAGCGGGGGGGTCGGATACGCAGTATTTT
TRBV7-8	.	TRBJ2-3	.	CASSLTVGRGTDTQYF	TGTGCCAGCAGCTTAACGGTGGGCAGGGGCACAGATACGCAGTATTTT
TRBV12-3/TRBV12-4	.	TRBJ1-5	.	CASRKGQPFSNQPQHF	TGTGCCAGCAGGAAGGGCCAGCCTTTTAGCAATCAGCCCCAGCATTTT
TRBV7-6	many	TRBJ1-1	.	CASSSLSGGTEAFF	TGTGCCAGCAGCTCCCTTAGCGGGGGCACTGAAGCTTTCTTT
TRBV7-2	many	TRBJ2-2	TRBD2	CASSLGGGYTGELFF	TGTGCCAGCAGCTTAGGCGGGGGGTACACCGGGGAGCTGTTTTTT
TRBV18	.	TRBJ1-1	.	CASSRIQGIDTEAFF	TGTGCCAGCTCACGTATACAGGGAATAGACACTGAAGCTTTCTTT